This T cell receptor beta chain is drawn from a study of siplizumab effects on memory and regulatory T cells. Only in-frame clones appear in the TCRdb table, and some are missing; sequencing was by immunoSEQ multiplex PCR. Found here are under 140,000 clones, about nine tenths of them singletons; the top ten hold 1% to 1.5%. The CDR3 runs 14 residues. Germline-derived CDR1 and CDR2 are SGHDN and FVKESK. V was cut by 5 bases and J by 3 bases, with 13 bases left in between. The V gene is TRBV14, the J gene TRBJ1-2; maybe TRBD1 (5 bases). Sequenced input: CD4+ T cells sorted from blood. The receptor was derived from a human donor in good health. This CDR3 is CASSTQGMDYGYTF. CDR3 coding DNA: TGTGCCAGCAGCACGCAGGGTATGGACTATGGCTACACCTTC.